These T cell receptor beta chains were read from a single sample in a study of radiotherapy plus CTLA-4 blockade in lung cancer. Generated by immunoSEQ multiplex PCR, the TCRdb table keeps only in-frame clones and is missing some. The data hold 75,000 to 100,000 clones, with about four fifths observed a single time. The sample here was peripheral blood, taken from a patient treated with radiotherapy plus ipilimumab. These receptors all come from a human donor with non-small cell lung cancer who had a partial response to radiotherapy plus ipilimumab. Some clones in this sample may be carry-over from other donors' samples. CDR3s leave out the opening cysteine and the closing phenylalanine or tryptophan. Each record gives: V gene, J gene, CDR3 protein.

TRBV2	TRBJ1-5	ASRYGTGVGQPQH
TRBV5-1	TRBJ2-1	ASSNDRSGSYNEQF
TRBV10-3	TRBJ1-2	AISPGTGLMRGYT
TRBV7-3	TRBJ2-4	ASSLVETRLGWNIQY
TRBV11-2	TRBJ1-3	ASSRYTTGGTIY
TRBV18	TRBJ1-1	ASSSPGGAEAF
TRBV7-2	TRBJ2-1	ASSLRASGIHEQF
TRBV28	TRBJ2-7	ASRLLSVSEQY
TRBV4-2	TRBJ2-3	ASSHGGLAVRGTDTQY
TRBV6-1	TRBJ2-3	ASSEGGGGRDTQY
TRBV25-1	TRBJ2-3	ASSLTSGAVNTQY
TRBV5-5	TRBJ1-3	ASSLSGIGYTIY
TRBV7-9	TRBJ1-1	ASSPRSGTGIYTEAF
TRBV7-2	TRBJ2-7	ASSSAPQGAYEQY
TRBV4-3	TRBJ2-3	ASSQDQAGPTDTQY
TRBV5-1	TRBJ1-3	ASSLGQGINTIY
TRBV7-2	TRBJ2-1	ASSFERGVHNEQF
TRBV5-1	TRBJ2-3	ASSRRGAGGPTDTQY
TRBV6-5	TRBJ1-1	ASSYSTGAPNTEAF
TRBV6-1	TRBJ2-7	ASRDTYEQY
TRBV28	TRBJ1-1	ASSPDGGYAEAF
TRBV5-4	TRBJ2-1	ASSYPGQGNDEQF
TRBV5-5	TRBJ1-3	ASSGHRGLPGNTIY
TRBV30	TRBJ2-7	AWSPPEPGLATYEQY
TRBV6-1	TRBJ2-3	ASSDAGLKQY
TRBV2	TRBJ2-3	ASSEWRSGTDTQY